Below are 14 T cell receptor beta chains sequenced from a single sample in a study of human T cells and chemical hapten exposure. The time point was: pre-sensitization, week 0. Treatment denoted: therapeutic diphenylcyclopropenone sensitization with weekly scalp DPC. In TCRdb, the RACE reads were re-called with MiXCR into one record per CDR3 protein. Of tens of thousands of distinct CDR3 sequences in the sample, roughly 9.7% were seen once. Sample: whole blood, taken in connection with sensitization to the hapten diphenylcyclopropenone (DPC). The receptors shown here come from a woman in her forties or fifties with alopecia areata. Some clones in this sample may be carry-over from other donors' samples.

This clonotype was counted ten times or more. The chain is built from TRBV12-3 or TRBV12-4 and TRBJ2-2; TRBD1 might be the D (5 bases). The CDR3 has 15 residues. V was pared by 5 bases and J by 0 bases, with 10 bases between. The chain's CDR3 is CASSKDRANTGELFF. The CDR3 region has the DNA TGTGCCAGCAGTAAAGACAGAGCGAACACCGGGGAGCTGTTTTTT.

This clonotype has more than one count but fewer than ten. This chain joins TRBV7-3 and TRBJ2-2, with a tentative D call TRBD1 (5 bases). The CDR3 is made up of 19 amino acids. V lost 5 bases to trimming and J lost 3 bases, with 25 bases between them. CDR1 SGHTA and CDR2 FQGTGA come from the germline V gene. In nucleotides, the CDR3 is TGTGCCAGCAGCCCCCAAGGAAGGGGCCAGATTCGTCACACCGGGGAGCTGTTTTTT. Translated, it gives CASSPQGRGQIRHTGELFF.

Only a few counts were recorded for this clonotype. The V call is TRBV28, the J call TRBJ2-1; D unclear. The CDR3 length is 13 residues. Germline CDR1 is MDHEN and CDR2 is SYDVKM. Between the trimmed V and J ends, which lost 2 bases and 12 bases, there was a span of 14 bases. CDR3 sequence reads: CASSLPGPWMQFF. For the CDR3, the DNA is TGTGCCAGCAGTTTACCTGGCCCTTGGATGCAGTTCTTC. Variable domain in full (rest from reference TRBV28 and TRBJ2-1): DVKVTQSSRYLVKRTGEKVFLECVQDMDHENMFWYRQDPGLGLRLIYFSYDVKMKEKGDIPEGYSVSREKKERFSLILESASTNQTSMYLCASSLPGPWMQFFGPGTRLTVL.

This clonotype was counted ten times or more. The genes are TRBV13 and TRBJ2-7; possible D gene TRBD1, 6 bases. The CDR3 runs 15 residues. Germline CDR1 is PRHDT and CDR2 is FYEKMQ (reference sequence). With 0 bases removed from V and 7 bases from J, the gap between germline ends came to 16 bases. Here the CDR3 reads CASSLGGTSYKEQYF. In DNA, the CDR3 is TGTGCCAGCAGCTTAGGCGGGACATCCTATAAGGAGCAGTACTTC.

At least ten counts were recorded for this clonotype. The rearrangement joins TRBV3-1 to TRBJ2-2, with TRBD1 as a possible D gene (6 bases). This CDR3 spans 13 amino acids. The ends were cut back, 6 bases at V and 6 bases at J, with 11 bases in the middle. The V gene's germline CDR1 is LGHDT and CDR2 YNNKEL (reference sequence). In DNA form, the CDR3 reads TGTGCCAGCAGTCGGACAGACTCCGGGGAGCTGTTTTTT. It is translated as CASSRTDSGELFF. Full variable domain (missing parts from reference TRBV3-1 and TRBJ2-2): DTAVSQTPKYLVTQMGNDKSIKCEQNLGHDTMYWYKQDSKKFLKIMFSYNNKELIINETVPNRFSPKSPDKAHLNLHINSLELGDSAVYFCASSRTDSGELFFGEGSRLTVL.

This clonotype was found a few times. The chain uses TRBV6-2 or TRBV6-3 and TRBJ2-1; 13 bases are shared with TRBD2. The CDR3 length is 16 residues. Germline V gives CDR1 MNHEY, CDR2 SVGEGT. V trimming: 5 bases; J trimming: 5 bases; junction bases outside the gene matches: 6. CDR3 sequence (DNA): TGTGCCAGCAGTCGACTGGGACTAGCGGGAAACAATGAGCAGTTCTTC. This sequence encodes CASSRLGLAGNNEQFF.

This clonotype occurred many times. In DNA, the CDR3 is TGTGCCAGCAGCCGAACCGGGACAACCTACAATGAGCAGTTCTTC. Protein sequence: CASSRTGTTYNEQFF. The gene calls are TRBV7-9 and TRBJ2-1, with D maybe TRBD1 (6 bases). This CDR3 is 15 amino acids long. Germline CDR1 reads SEHNR; CDR2 reads FQNEAQ (reference sequence). Deletions cut 5 bases from V and 2 bases from J, with 13 bases between. The complete variable domain, with remaining parts taken from reference TRBV7-9 and TRBJ2-1, reads DTGVSQNPRHKITKRGQNVTFRCDPISEHNRLYWYRQTLGQGPEFLTYFQNEAQLEKSRLLSDRFSAERPKGSFSTLEIQRTEQGDSAMYLCASSRTGTTYNEQFFGPGTRLTVL.

There are many counts of this clonotype. The chain carries TRBV12-3 or TRBV12-4 and TRBJ1-2; maybe TRBD1 (5 bases). With 5 bases removed from V and 9 bases from J, the gap between germline ends came to 19 bases. This CDR3 spans 14 amino acids. This CDR3 is CASSPREGSSSYTF. CDR3 DNA: TGTGCCAGCAGTCCGCGGGAGGGGTCTAGCAGCTACACCTTC.

Many counts were recorded for this clonotype. The V and J genes are TRBV7-2 and TRBJ2-2; 9 positions match TRBD1. Germline lookup yields CDR1 SGHTA and CDR2 FQGNSA. J was trimmed by 6 bases and V by 1 base; bases with no gene match: 9. The CDR3 spans 17 residues. This chain's CDR3 is CASSLELGTGISGELFF. Written as DNA, the CDR3 is TGTGCCAGCAGCTTAGAACTAGGGACAGGGATATCCGGGGAGCTGTTTTTT.

The V gene is TRBV2, the J gene TRBJ2-7; 7 positions match TRBD1. This CDR3 contains 14 residues. CDR1 and CDR2 from the germline V gene are SNHLY and FYNNEI. The junction had 7 bases not matched to a gene; V was cut back by 7 bases and J by 1 base. CDR3 coding DNA: TGTGCCAGCAAAATACAGGGGTCTTCCTACGAGCAGTACTTC. Protein: CASKIQGSSYEQYF. Complete variable domain (other parts from reference TRBV2 and TRBJ2-7): EPEVTQTPSHQVTQMGQEVILRCVPISNHLYFYWYRQILGQKVEFLVSFYNNEISEKSEIFDDQFSVERPDGSNFTLKIRSTKLEDSAMYFCASKIQGSSYEQYFGPGTRLTVT.

V usage is TRBV28 and J usage is TRBJ2-1; D is unresolved. V lost 5 bases and J lost 5, with 7 bases in between. Germline values: CDR1 MDHEN, CDR2 SYDVKM. The CDR3 totals 12 residues. CDR3 in amino acids: CASSEENNEQFF. The CDR3 coding sequence is TGTGCCAGCAGTGAGGAGAACAATGAGCAGTTCTTC.

V gene TRBV7-2 combines with J gene TRBJ2-3, with D uncertain. This CDR3 region has 12 residues. From germline, CDR1 is SGHTA and CDR2 FQGNSA. V lost 2 bases, J lost 5 bases, and 5 bases lay in between. The CDR3 coding sequence is TGTGCCAGCAGCTTATTTGAAGATACGCAGTATTTT. Amino acid sequence: CASSLFEDTQYF. Based on the CDR3 plus reference TRBV7-2 and TRBJ2-3, the full variable domain is GAGVSQSPSNKVTEKGKDVELRCDPISGHTALYWYRQSLGQGLEFLIYFQGNSAPDKSGLPSDRFSAERTGGSVSTLTIQRTQQEDSAVYLCASSLFEDTQYFGPGTRLTVL.

This chain uses TRBV12-3 or TRBV12-4 with TRBJ2-1; D is ambiguous. This CDR3 region has 15 residues. Deletions cut 3 bases from V and 6 bases from J, with 15 bases between. CDR3 sequence (DNA): TGTGCCAGCAGTTTTCAGGCCCTCAAGTCCAATGAGCAGTTCTTC. It specifies CASSFQALKSNEQFF.

V is TRBV6-6 and J is TRBJ1-4, with D uncertain. The CDR3 contains 15 residues. Trimming stripped 6 bases from V and 5 bases from J, with 16 bases between. CDR1 MNHNY and CDR2 SVGAGI come from the germline V gene (reference sequence). CDR3: CASRENRKINEKLFF. The DNA for the CDR3 is TGTGCCAGCAGGGAAAACCGTAAAATAAATGAAAAACTGTTTTTT.